This is a list of T cell receptor beta chains from one sample in a study of blood T cells in healthy people across ages. MiXCR, run by TCRdb on the 5' RACE reads, gives a single entry per CDR3 protein. The sample comprises some 940,000 distinct CDR3 sequences, about 27% of which are singletons, and 10% rests with the top ten. The sample was also linked to a second study, of T cells of mothers and their children.

The sample consisted of blood. These receptors all stem from a woman between 35 and 50 years old in good health. Each CDR3 is given with its conserved first and last residue. A D gene is named only where the DNA matches it firmly. A row's size may be missing; if present it is once, few, many or a size class.

TRBD2,NA,TRBV7-9,TRBJ2-7,TGTGCCAGCAGCTTAGGAGGACTAGCGGGGGACTACGAGCAGTACTTC,CASSLGGLAGDYEQYF
NA,NA,TRBV7-3,TRBJ2-2,TGTGCCAGCAGCTTAACCAGGGTTGGCGGGGAGCTGTTTTTT,CASSLTRVGGELFF
TRBD2,many,TRBV7-9,TRBJ2-1,TGTGCCACCGGACTAGCGGGGGGGATCGGTGAGCAGTTCTTC,CATGLAGGIGEQFF
TRBD1,many,TRBV6-1,TRBJ2-7,TGTGCCAGCTGGACAGGGGGCGGCGAGCAGTACTTC,CASWTGGGEQYF
TRBD1,few,TRBV6-1,TRBJ2-3,TGTGCCAGCAGTGAAGGAGGACAGGGGGTTGGGAAAGATACGCAGTATTTT,CASSEGGQGVGKDTQYF
TRBD1,many,TRBV7-2,TRBJ2-1,TGTGCCAGCAGGAGGGACAGGGGTACCTACAATGAGCAGTTCTTC,CASRRDRGTYNEQFF
NA,NA,TRBV9,TRBJ2-1,TGTGCCAGCAGCGCTGATTGGGGTTGGGGCAATGAGCAGTTCTTC,CASSADWGWGNEQFF
NA,many,TRBV20-1,TRBJ1-2,TGCAGTGCTAGGCCCGGACAGCTGGATAACTATGGCTACACCTTC,CSARPGQLDNYGYTF
TRBD1,many,TRBV12-3/TRBV12-4,TRBJ2-7,TGTGCCAGCAGCCGGGGACAGGTCCGGTCCTCCTACGAGCAGTACTTC,CASSRGQVRSSYEQYF
NA,NA,TRBV5-1,TRBJ1-2,TGCGCCAGCAGCTTGGCTCCCGACACCAACTATGGCTACACCTTC,CASSLAPDTNYGYTF
NA,NA,TRBV19,TRBJ1-6,TGTGCCAGTAGTATACGGGACCACTATAGCTCCTATAATTCACCCCTCCACTTT,CASSIRDHYSSYNSPLHF
TRBD2,few,TRBV15,TRBJ2-1,TGTGCCACCAGCAGAGAGACTAGCGGGTACAATGAGCAGTTCTTC,CATSRETSGYNEQFF
NA,few,TRBV6-5,TRBJ1-4,TGTGCCAGCAGTTCGCCTAGGGGGTGGGGTGATGAAAAACTGTTTTTT,CASSSPRGWGDEKLFF
NA,few,TRBV6-2/TRBV6-3,TRBJ2-1,TGTGCCAGCAGTTACCTAGGCGACTCCTACAATGAGCAGTTCTTC,CASSYLGDSYNEQFF
NA,few,TRBV2,TRBJ2-4,TGTGCCAGCAGACTAGGGGGGGTAAACATTCAGTACTTC,CASRLGGVNIQYF
NA,NA,TRBV9,TRBJ1-2,TGTGCCAGCAGCGTAGAGGGCGTTCACGCCAAGACCTTC,CASSVEGVHAKTF
TRBD1,many,TRBV27,TRBJ2-7,TGTGCCAGCAGTCCAACCCCGGGACAGGGCGACGAGCAGTACTTC,CASSPTPGQGDEQYF
TRBD1,few,TRBV20-1,TRBJ1-6,TGCAGTGCTAGAGATCCGAAACAGGGGACGGGCTCCTATAATTCACCCCTCCACTTT,CSARDPKQGTGSYNSPLHF
NA,few,TRBV2,TRBJ1-5,TGTGCCAGCAGTGAACAGGGAACTCAGCCCCAGCATTTT,CASSEQGTQPQHF
NA,many,TRBV5-5,TRBJ2-2,TGTGCCAGCAGCTTTAACCCGAACACCGGGGAGCTGTTTTTT,CASSFNPNTGELFF
NA,few,TRBV20-1,TRBJ1-6,TGCAGTGCTAGAGTGATAGCGAATTCACCCCTCCACTTT,CSARVIANSPLHF
TRBD1,few,TRBV4-1,TRBJ2-7,TGCGCCAGCAGCCAGCCCCCGACAGGGGGCTACGAGCAGTACTTC,CASSQPPTGGYEQYF
TRBD1,many,TRBV9,TRBJ2-7,TGTGCCAGCAGCGAGGGGACAGGGCTCTACGAGCAGTACTTC,CASSEGTGLYEQYF
TRBD2,NA,TRBV7-9,TRBJ2-2,TGTGCCAGCAGCCCCCAGCGGGGCCCTTTAAGAGGGGAGCTGTTTTTT,CASSPQRGPLRGELFF
TRBD1,many,TRBV10-3,TRBJ2-5,TGTGCCATCAACCCCGGGACAGACCAAGAGACCCAGTACTTC,CAINPGTDQETQYF
NA,NA,TRBV12-3/TRBV12-4,TRBJ1-1,TGTGCCAGCAGTTCGTCCTTAGGACGGGAGAACACTGAAGCTTTCTTT,CASSSSLGRENTEAFF
NA,NA,TRBV18,TRBJ2-5,TGTGCCAGCTCACCACCGCAGCCAAACCAAGAGACCCAGTACTTC,CASSPPQPNQETQYF
TRBD1,NA,TRBV20-1,TRBJ1-2,TGCAGTGCTAGAGATGGGGACAGCTACTATGGCTACACCTTC,CSARDGDSYYGYTF
NA,few,TRBV20-1,TRBJ1-1,TGCAGTGCTAAGGAAGCTGGGCCGAACACTGAAGCTTTCTTT,CSAKEAGPNTEAFF